This paragraph covers one T cell receptor beta chain sequence. Its specificity is unknown. The data were taken from a study of OX40 agonist ivuxolimab in advanced cancers. Looking at the study overall: Patients got intravenous ivuxolimab at 0.01 to 10 mg/kg every 2 weeks. Study results and limitations: It was not determined which antigens were specifically recognized by the peripheral T cells that had undergone clonal expansion. Among the least clonally expanded were partial responders at 0.1-3.0 mg/kg.

The length of the CDR3 is 18 residues. V lost 4 bases to trimming and J lost 3 bases, with 24 bases between them. The germline V gene encodes CDR1 LNHDA and CDR2 SQIVND (reference sequence). Here immunoSEQ multiplex PCR was the method, and the copy in TCRdb shows in-frame clones only, minus some. The sample has some 73,000 clones; roughly 88% are singletons. The sequencing used CD4+ or CD8+ T cells sorted from blood, collected in a trial of the OX40 agonist ivuxolimab. This sequence was found in an adult with an advanced solid tumor such as melanoma, head and neck, liver or kidney cancer. This sequence joins TRBV19 and TRBJ1-2, with D maybe TRBD1 (5 bases). The CDR3 is CASSKGYRDRRMHYGYTF. Written as DNA, the CDR3 is TGTGCCAGTAGTAAGGGCTACCGGGACCGTAGGATGCACTATGGCTACACCTTC.